This passage covers 25 T cell receptor beta chains from one sample sequenced in a study of blood T cell repertoires in COVID-19. Produced via immunoSEQ multiplex PCR; TCRdb's table is partial and in-frame only. The sample shows under 300,000 clones, nearly 90% of them seen only once. Sequencing input: peripheral blood. The source is a woman aged 35 to 49 who had recovered from COVID-19.

The rearrangement links TRBV7-3 to TRBJ2-5; 7 bases line up with TRBD1. This CDR3 has 15 amino acids. CDR1 SGHTA and CDR2 FQGTGA come from the germline V gene. Trimming removed 4 bases from V and 2 bases from J; junction bases left unmatched: 7. CDR3 DNA: TGTGCCAGCAGCTACGGGACAGACCTACAAGAGACCCAGTACTTC. Its protein is CASSYGTDLQETQYF.

V gene TRBV7-2 combines with J gene TRBJ2-3; the match to TRBD2 covers 11 bases. The CDR3 spans 16 residues. Germline CDR1 SGHTA, CDR2 FQGNSA. V shed 8 bases, J shed 0 bases, and the junction held 7 bases outside the gene matches. The CDR3 DNA sequence: TGTGCCAGCCTAAGACTAGCGGGACGTAGCACAGATACGCAGTATTTT. Protein: CASLRLAGRSTDTQYF.

The rearrangement joins TRBV7-2 to TRBJ2-7; D unresolved. CDR1 is SGHTA, CDR2 FQGNSA, per germline. The CDR3 contains 16 residues. Deletions cut 5 bases from V and 4 bases from J, with 21 bases between. The chain's CDR3 is CASSPAGYLSAYEQYF. CDR3 sequence (DNA): TGTGCCAGCAGCCCCGCCGGCTATCTGAGCGCGTACGAGCAGTACTTC.

This clone was recorded only once. The chain joins TRBV19 to TRBJ2-3; D gene unclear. The CDR3 runs to 13 residues. The V end was cut by 4 bases, the J end by 2 bases, with 7 bases between. In germline, CDR1 is LNHDA, CDR2 SQIVND (reference sequence). CDR3 nucleotides: TGTGCCAGTAGTAACAGCTACACAGATACGCAGTATTTT. It is translated as CASSNSYTDTQYF.

The chain recombines TRBV7-8 with TRBJ2-1; D ambiguous. V lost 1 base and J lost 10, with 11 bases in between. This CDR3 comprises 13 residues. CDR1 SGHVS and CDR2 FQNEAQ come from the germline V gene. This CDR3 reads CASSLVPRSEQFF. CDR3 in DNA: TGTGCCAGCAGCTTAGTCCCGAGGAGCGAGCAGTTCTTC.

The V gene is TRBV28, the J gene TRBJ2-5; 8 bases are a match to TRBD2. CDR1 is MDHEN, CDR2 SYDVKM, per germline. There are 13 residues in the CDR3. With 7 bases clipped from V and 0 bases from J, the junction kept 1 base outside the gene matches. The chain's CDR3 is CASILADQETQYF. As DNA, the CDR3 is TGTGCCAGCATACTAGCGGACCAAGAGACCCAGTACTTC.

This sequence joins TRBV29-1 and TRBJ1-2; D may be TRBD1 (5 bases). This CDR3 has 13 amino acids. Trimming pared 7 bases from V and 7 bases from J, leaving 19 bases between. The germline CDR1 and CDR2 sequences are SQVTM and ANQGSEA. The CDR3 is CSAEDIPRSGYTF. The CDR3 nucleotides are TGCAGCGCCGAGGACATCCCTAGGAGTGGCTACACCTTC.

In this sample, this clone turned up once. The V call is TRBV30, the J call TRBJ1-2; TRBD1 agrees at 7 bases. CDR1 and CDR2 from the germline V gene are GTSNPN and SVGIG (reference sequence). V dropped 3 bases and J dropped 4; count of bases not matched to a gene: 8. This CDR3 comprises 14 residues. The CDR3 region is CAWRGATGIYGYTF. The CDR3, as DNA: TGTGCCTGGAGAGGGGCGACAGGGATCTATGGCTACACCTTC.

The genes are TRBV11-3 and TRBJ2-1; D gene unclear. Germline values: CDR1 SGHNT, CDR2 YENEEA. Between the trimmed V and J ends, which lost 5 bases and 4 bases, there was a span of 15 bases. The CDR3 is made up of 15 amino acids. The CDR3 sequence is CASSREANLYNEQFF. CDR3 DNA sequence: TGTGCCAGCAGCCGAGAGGCGAACCTATACAATGAGCAGTTCTTC.

This rearrangement joins TRBV19 to TRBJ2-7, with 10 bases matching TRBD1. The CDR3 sequence is 15 residues long. V was pared by 4 bases and J by 2 bases, with 5 bases of the junction left unmatched. Germline CDR1 reads LNHDA; CDR2 reads SQIVND (reference sequence). The CDR3 loop reads CASSTTGTGAYEQYF. CDR3 nucleotides: TGTGCCAGTAGTACCACCGGGACAGGGGCCTACGAGCAGTACTTC.

CDR3 nucleotide sequence: TGTGCCAGCAGCCCCGGAGGTGGGAATCAGCCCCAGCATTTT. Protein sequence: CASSPGGGNQPQHF. The chain carries TRBV6-5 and TRBJ1-5; D gene ambiguous. This CDR3 comprises 14 residues. The germline CDR1 and CDR2 sequences are MNHEY and SVGAGI. The ends were cut back, 6 bases at V and 4 bases at J, with 13 bases in the middle.

This clone was detected only a few times. The rearrangement uses TRBV30 and TRBJ1-1, with D uncertain. The CDR3 spans 14 residues. From germline, CDR1 is GTSNPN and CDR2 SVGIG (reference sequence). Between the trimmed V and J ends, which lost 2 bases and 1 base, there was a span of 11 bases. The CDR3 region has the DNA TGTGCCTGGAGTTGGGGAGTCCAGAACACTGAAGCTTTCTTT. Translated, it gives CAWSWGVQNTEAFF.

V usage is TRBV5-4 and J usage is TRBJ2-7, with a tentative D call TRBD1 (6 bases). The CDR3 runs to 14 residues. Germline lookup yields CDR1 SGHNT and CDR2 YYREEE (reference sequence). V lost 2 bases and J 3 bases, leaving 12 bases between the germline ends. CDR3 coding DNA: TGTGCCAGCAGCTTCACAGGGAGAAGCTACGAGCAGTACTTC. Translating gives CASSFTGRSYEQYF.

This clone has just one count. This sequence joins TRBV2 and TRBJ2-7; 10 bases are shared with TRBD1. The junction had 5 bases not matched to a gene; V was cut back by 0 bases and J by 0 bases. The CDR3 is 17 residues long. Germline CDR1 is SNHLY and CDR2 is FYNNEI. The CDR3 loop reads CASSEAGTGVFSYEQYF. CDR3 coding DNA: TGTGCCAGCAGTGAAGCCGGGACAGGGGTCTTCTCCTACGAGCAGTACTTC.

The V call is TRBV3-1 (or the pseudogene TRBV3-2), the J call TRBJ2-5, with 7 bases aligning to TRBD2. Germline CDR1 LGHDT, CDR2 YNNKEL (reference sequence). Trimming took 4 bases from V and 5 from J; bases not matched to a gene: 19. This CDR3 contains 18 residues. The CDR3 DNA reads as TGTGCCAGCAGCCCCCGAGGGCGGGGGAACCCGTCACGCGAGACCCAGTACTTC. It codes for CASSPRGRGNPSRETQYF.

The chain's CDR3 is CSASPVARHGTEAFF. The CDR3 region has the DNA TGCAGTGCTAGTCCCGTCGCACGTCACGGCACTGAAGCTTTCTTT. The chain combines TRBV20-1 with TRBJ1-1, with no clear D. The CDR3 totals 15 residues. Germline values: CDR1 DFQATT, CDR2 SNEGSKA (reference sequence). The V gene lost 3 bases and the J gene lost 4 bases, with 18 bases spanning the gap.

The rearrangement uses TRBV2 and TRBJ1-4; D might be TRBD1 (6 bases). The V gene's germline CDR1 is SNHLY and CDR2 FYNNEI. The length of the CDR3 is 14 residues. Between the trimmed V and J ends, which lost 6 bases and 4 bases, there was a span of 12 bases. The CDR3 DNA follows: TGTGCCAGCAGAGTGGACAGCCTTAATGAAAAACTGTTTTTT. Its translation: CASRVDSLNEKLFF.

The CDR3 reads CASSPRGGASTDTQYF. The CDR3 region has the DNA TGTGCCAGCAGCCCGAGGGGGGGCGCGAGCACAGATACGCAGTATTTT. The J gene is TRBJ2-3, the V gene TRBV7-2; weak D call: TRBD2 (7 bases). This CDR3 has 16 residues. V lost 5 bases and J 0 bases, leaving 15 bases between the germline ends. Per the germline V gene, CDR1 is SGHTA and CDR2 is FQGNSA.

CDR3 sequence reads: CASSVEGLGDTQYF. DNA of the CDR3: TGTGCCAGCAGTGTCGAGGGCCTCGGAGATACGCAGTATTTT. The chain recombines TRBV6-4 with TRBJ2-3, with D possibly matching TRBD2 (5 bases). With 4 bases removed from V and 5 bases from J, the gap between germline ends came to 13 bases. This CDR3 has 14 residues. The V gene's germline CDR1 is MRHNA and CDR2 SNTAGT.

The chain joins TRBV5-4 to TRBJ2-1; D might be TRBD2 (7 bases). The CDR3 is made up of 16 amino acids. From germline, CDR1 is SGHNT and CDR2 YYREEE (reference sequence). V lost 3 bases, J lost 3 bases, and 16 bases lay in between. CDR3 nucleotide sequence: TGTGCCAGCAGCTCGGGGGCGGGAGTTAGCTACAATGAGCAGTTCTTC. Protein product: CASSSGAGVSYNEQFF. Filled out from reference TRBV5-4 and TRBJ2-1, the complete variable domain reads ETGVTQSPTHLIKTRGQQVTLRCSSQSGHNTVSWYQQALGQGPQFIFQYYREEENGRGNFPPRFSGLQFPNYSSELNVNALELDDSALYLCASSSGAGVSYNEQFFGPGTRLTVL.

The chain uses TRBV19 and TRBJ2-3; 7 nucleotides agree with TRBD1. J gave up 5 bases and V 3 bases, and 8 bases lay outside the gene matches. CDR1 and CDR2 (germline): LNHDA, SQIVND (reference sequence). The CDR3 loop spans 15 amino acids. The CDR3 DNA reads TGTGCCAGTAGTATCTGGAAGGGGGCGGGAGATACGCAGTATTTT. As protein: CASSIWKGAGDTQYF.

J is TRBJ1-2 and V is TRBV5-5; 8 bases fit TRBD1. Per the germline V gene, CDR1 is SGHKS and CDR2 is YYEKEE (reference sequence). This CDR3 is 15 amino acids long. The V segment lost 4 bases and the J segment 0 bases; nucleotides outside the gene matches: 5. CDR3 sequence: CASSPWTGTNYGYTF. The CDR3 DNA is TGTGCCAGCAGCCCCTGGACAGGGACTAACTATGGCTACACCTTC.

The chain employs TRBV19 and TRBJ1-3; D possibly corresponds to TRBD1 (6 bases). In germline, CDR1 is LNHDA, CDR2 SQIVND (reference sequence). V lost 7 bases to trimming and J lost 0 bases, with 10 bases between them. This CDR3 is built from 14 residues. CDR3 loop: CASKRDNSGNTIYF. As DNA, the CDR3 is TGTGCCAGTAAGCGGGACAACTCTGGAAACACCATATATTTT.

The chain links TRBV5-1 to TRBJ2-3, with 15 bases identical to TRBD2. The V segment lost 2 bases and the J segment 4 bases; nucleotides outside the gene matches: 5. Germline CDR1 reads SGHRS; CDR2 reads YFSETQ. The CDR3 length is 17 residues. In DNA form, the CDR3 reads TGCGCCAGCAGCTTAAGGACTAGCGGGGGGGCCGCAGATACGCAGTATTTT. This codes for CASSLRTSGGAADTQYF. The full variable domain, in which reference TRBV5-1 and TRBJ2-3 provide the parts outside the CDR3, is KAGVTQTPRYLIKTRGQQVTLSCSPISGHRSVSWYQQTPGQGLQFLFEYFSETQRNKGNFPGRFSGRQFSNSRSEMNVSTLELGDSALYLCASSLRTSGGAADTQYFGPGTRLTVL.

This clone was seen once. V usage is TRBV18 and J usage is TRBJ1-4, with D tentatively TRBD1 (5 bases). The V gene lost 4 bases and the J gene lost 6 bases, with 12 bases spanning the gap. The germline V gene encodes CDR1 KGHSH and CDR2 LQKENI. The CDR3 loop spans 14 amino acids. The CDR3, as DNA: TGTGCCAGCTCACTTCAGGGAGGGGATGAAAAACTGTTTTTT. This gives the protein CASSLQGGDEKLFF.